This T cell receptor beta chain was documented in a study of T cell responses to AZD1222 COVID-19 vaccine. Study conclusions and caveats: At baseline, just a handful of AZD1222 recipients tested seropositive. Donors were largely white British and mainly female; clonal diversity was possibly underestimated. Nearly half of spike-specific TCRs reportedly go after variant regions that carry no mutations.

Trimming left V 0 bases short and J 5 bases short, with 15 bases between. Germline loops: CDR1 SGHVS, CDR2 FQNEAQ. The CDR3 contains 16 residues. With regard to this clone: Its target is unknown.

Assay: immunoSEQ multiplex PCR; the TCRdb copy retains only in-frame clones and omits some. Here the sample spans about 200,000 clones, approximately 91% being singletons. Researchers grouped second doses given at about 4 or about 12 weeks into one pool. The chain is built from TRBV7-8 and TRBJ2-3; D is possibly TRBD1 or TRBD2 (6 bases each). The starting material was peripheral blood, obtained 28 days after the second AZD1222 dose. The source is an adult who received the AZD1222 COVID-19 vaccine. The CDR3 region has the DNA TGTGCCAGCAGCTTAGCGGGGCCGGGGGCTGTAGATACGCAGTATTTT. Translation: CASSLAGPGAVDTQYF. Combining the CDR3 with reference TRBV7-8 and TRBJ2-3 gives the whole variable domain GAGVSQSPRYKVAKRGQDVALRCDPISGHVSLFWYQQALGQGPEFLTYFQNEAQLDKSGLPSDRFFAERPEGSVSTLKIQRTQQEDSAVYLCASSLAGPGAVDTQYFGPGTRLTVL.